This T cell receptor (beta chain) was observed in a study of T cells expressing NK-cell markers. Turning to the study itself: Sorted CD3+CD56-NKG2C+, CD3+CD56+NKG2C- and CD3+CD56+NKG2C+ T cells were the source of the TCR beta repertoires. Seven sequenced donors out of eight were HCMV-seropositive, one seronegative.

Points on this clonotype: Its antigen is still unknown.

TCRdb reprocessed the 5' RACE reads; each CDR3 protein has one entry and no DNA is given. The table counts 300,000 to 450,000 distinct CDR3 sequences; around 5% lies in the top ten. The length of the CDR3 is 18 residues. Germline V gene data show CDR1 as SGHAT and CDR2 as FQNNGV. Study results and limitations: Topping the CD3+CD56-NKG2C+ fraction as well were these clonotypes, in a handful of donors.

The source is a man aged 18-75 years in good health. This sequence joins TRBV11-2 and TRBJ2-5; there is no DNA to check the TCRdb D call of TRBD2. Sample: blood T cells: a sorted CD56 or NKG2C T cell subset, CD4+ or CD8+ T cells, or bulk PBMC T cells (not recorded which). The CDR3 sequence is CASSLGVGASGIQETQYF.